The rows below give T cell receptor beta chains drawn from one sample of a study of identical twins. MiXCR, run by TCRdb on the 5' RACE reads, gives a single entry per CDR3 protein. Of around 340,000 distinct CDR3 sequences in the sample, over 9% were seen once. These data were likewise used in another study, on yellow fever vaccine responses in identical twins.

The sample taken for sequencing was CD8+ T cells sorted from blood. The receptor source for this set is a woman between 18 and 30 years old in good health. Both conserved end residues are part of each CDR3. D genes are given only for firm matches. Size is stated for part of the rows, as once, few or many counts, or as a class when the clone is expanded.

J | D | V | size | length | DNA | CDR3
TRBJ2-1 | TRBD2 | TRBV2 | many | 14 | TGTGCCAGCCGGACTAGCGGGAGCGTCAATGAGCAGTTCTTC | CASRTSGSVNEQFF
TRBJ2-1 | TRBD2 | TRBV3-1 | few | 17 | TGTGCCAGCAGCCACGGAACCCCACTAGCGGGAGTCGATGAGCAGTTCTTC | CASSHGTPLAGVDEQFF
TRBJ2-2 | - | TRBV27 | many | 12 | TGTGCCAGCGGATTGAACACCGGGGAGCTGTTTTTT | CASGLNTGELFF
TRBJ1-2 | TRBD1 | TRBV7-9 | few | 11 | TGTGCCAGCAGCGCGACAGGGTGGGGCACCTTC | CASSATGWGTF
TRBJ1-2 | - | TRBV28 | - | 13 | TGTGCCAGCAGTTTACGACAGGACTATGGCTACACCTTC | CASSLRQDYGYTF
TRBJ2-3 | - | TRBV5-1 | - | 17 | TGCGCCAGCAGCTTGGACGGAACTGGGGATTCGGCAGATACGCAGTATTTT | CASSLDGTGDSADTQYF
TRBJ2-5 | - | TRBV6-4 | many | 14 | TGTGCCAGCAGTCCCCGGGTCTCCCAAGAGACCCAGTACTTC | CASSPRVSQETQYF
TRBJ2-3 | TRBD1 | TRBV20-1 | few | 13 | TGCAGTATCTTAACAGGGGATGTAGATACGCAGTATTTT | CSILTGDVDTQYF
TRBJ1-5 | TRBD1 | TRBV4-2 | many | 15 | TGTGCCAGCAGCCAAGAGACAGGGCTTACTTTTCCCCAGCATTTT | CASSQETGLTFPQHF
TRBJ2-4 | - | TRBV7-2 | - | 15 | TGTGCCAGCAGCATGAGAGGGTGGGCCAAAAACATTCAGTACTTC | CASSMRGWAKNIQYF
TRBJ2-1 | TRBD2 | TRBV5-5 | - | 17 | TGTGCCAGCAGCTTGGAAGTAGCGGGAGGGTCCTACAATGAGCAGTTCTTC | CASSLEVAGGSYNEQFF
TRBJ2-3 | - | TRBV7-8 | few | 12 | TGTGCCAGCAGCTTTAACCCAGATACGCAGTATTTT | CASSFNPDTQYF
TRBJ2-5 | - | TRBV3-1 | few | 14 | TGTGCCAGCAGCCATACCGGGGGCCAAGAGACCCAGTACTTC | CASSHTGGQETQYF
TRBJ2-7 | - | TRBV5-1 | - | 14 | TGCGCCAGCAGCCCCTACAGGCCCAGCTACGAGCAGTACTTC | CASSPYRPSYEQYF
TRBJ2-7 | TRBD1 | TRBV3-1 | many | 17 | TGTGCCAGCAGCCGGGACCGGACAGGGCGTTTCTCTTACGAGCAGTACTTC | CASSRDRTGRFSYEQYF
TRBJ2-1 | TRBD2 | TRBV12-3/TRBV12-4 | few | 16 | TGTGCCAGCAGAACACCGGGACTAGCGGGATACAATGAGCAGTTCTTC | CASRTPGLAGYNEQFF
TRBJ2-7 | - | TRBV7-9 | - | 12 | TGTGCCAGCAGCCCCCCGGGTGACGAGCAGTACTTC | CASSPPGDEQYF
TRBJ2-3 | TRBD2 | TRBV12-5 | - | 16 | TGTGCTAGTGGTTTGGACCGGACTAGCGGGTCAGATACGCAGTATTTT | CASGLDRTSGSDTQYF
TRBJ2-2 | - | TRBV5-6 | few | 16 | TGTGCCAGCAGCTCGCCGTCTTGGGCCGCCACCGGGGAGCTGTTTTTT | CASSSPSWAATGELFF
TRBJ2-3 | TRBD2 | TRBV7-8 | - | 18 | TGTGCCAGCAACGAGTCCGGGACTAGCGGGAGATTGGCAGATACGCAGTATTTT | CASNESGTSGRLADTQYF
TRBJ2-1 | - | TRBV7-9 | - | 14 | TGTGCCAGCAGCCCCCCCGGGACTTTGAATGAGCAGTTCTTC | CASSPPGTLNEQFF
TRBJ1-1 | - | TRBV6-1 | few | 15 | TGTGCCAGCAGTCCATCGTCTTTAGGGTACACTGAAGCTTTCTTT | CASSPSSLGYTEAFF
TRBJ2-3 | TRBD1 | TRBV4-1 | few | 16 | TGCGCCAGCAGCCAAGAGGACAGGGCGTACACAGATACGCAGTATTTT | CASSQEDRAYTDTQYF
TRBJ2-7 | TRBD2 | TRBV29-1 | many | 12 | TGCAGCGTTAGGGAGGGATCCTACGAGCAGTACTTC | CSVREGSYEQYF
TRBJ2-7 | - | TRBV6-2/TRBV6-3 | many | 16 | TGTGCCAGCAGCTCCTTGACGAGCGGACTCTCCTACGAGCAGTACTTC | CASSSLTSGLSYEQYF
TRBJ2-5 | - | TRBV3-1 | - | 16 | TGTGCCAGCAGCCAAGAGCTGAGCGGGCCGCAAGAGACCCAGTACTTC | CASSQELSGPQETQYF
TRBJ2-3 | TRBD2 | TRBV28 | few | 17 | TGTGCCAGCAGCCCTATACTAGCGCAAGAGAGCACAGATACGCAGTATTTT | CASSPILAQESTDTQYF
TRBJ2-1 | - | TRBV7-8 | few | 12 | TGTGCCAGCAGCTCCCGGCGCTATGAGCAGTTCTTC | CASSSRRYEQFF
TRBJ2-1 | - | TRBV4-1 | few | 18 | TGCGCCAGCAGCCATCCTCTAGGGGTACGGGGCTCCTACAATGAGCAGTTCTTC | CASSHPLGVRGSYNEQFF
TRBJ1-5 | - | TRBV20-1 | - | 16 | TGCAGTGCTAGACGGCCAGGGGCCTATAAGGATCAGCCCCAGCATTTT | CSARRPGAYKDQPQHF
TRBJ2-2 | TRBD1 | TRBV6-1 | - | 14 | TGTGCCAGCAGTCGGACAGGGCGTGCCGGGGAGCTGTTTTTT | CASSRTGRAGELFF
TRBJ2-7 | TRBD1 | TRBV20-1 | - | 13 | TGCAGTGCTAGAGGACAGGGGGACTACGAGCAGTACTTC | CSARGQGDYEQYF
TRBJ2-1 | - | TRBV11-2 | few | 14 | TGTGCCAGCAGCGGCCGGCCTCGCGCGAATGAGCAGTTCTTC | CASSGRPRANEQFF
TRBJ1-1 | - | TRBV19 | few | 13 | TGTGCCAGTAGTATTGTCGTTCGCACTGAAGCTTTCTTT | CASSIVVRTEAFF
TRBJ2-3 | - | TRBV15 | many | 13 | TGTGCCACCAGCAGAGATTCTACGGATACGCAGTATTTT | CATSRDSTDTQYF
TRBJ2-2 | TRBD2 | TRBV7-6 | - | 16 | TGTGCCAGCGGATCAGGATCTAGCGGGAGGGCGGGGGAGCTGTTTTTT | CASGSGSSGRAGELFF
TRBJ1-3 | TRBD1 | TRBV7-9 | - | 14 | TGTGCCCCAGACAGGGATAAGTCTGGAAACACCATATATTTT | CAPDRDKSGNTIYF
TRBJ2-7 | - | TRBV29-1 | - | 11 | TGCAGCGGGGTCTGGGACTACGAGCAGTACTTC | CSGVWDYEQYF
TRBJ1-1 | TRBD1 | TRBV5-1 | - | 15 | TGCGCCAGCAGCTCGAGGGGACAGGGTAACACTGAAGCTTTCTTT | CASSSRGQGNTEAFF
TRBJ2-3 | TRBD2 | TRBV20-1 | few | 17 | TGCAGTGCTAGAGACCCGGGACTAGCGGGGATGGGAGATACGCAGTATTTT | CSARDPGLAGMGDTQYF
TRBJ2-1 | TRBD2 | TRBV7-9 | few | 14 | TGTGCCAGCGAGGGGACTAGCGGGAGGAATGAGCAGTTCTTC | CASEGTSGRNEQFF
TRBJ2-1 | - | TRBV11-1 | few | 21 | TGTGCCAGCAGCTTAATGTTGACCCTGCGGCGAGAAGGGTTGCCGTACAATGAGCAGTTCTTC | CASSLMLTLRREGLPYNEQFF